The next 20 T cell receptor beta chains were all read from a single sample in a study of blood T cells in healthy people across ages. Primers used in a second PCR of roughly 6 to 12 cycles were a sample-barcoded 5' primer and a J-beta primer mix. TCRdb re-derived calls from the 5' RACE reads in MiXCR, one entry per CDR3 protein. This sample has 550,000 to 750,000 distinct CDR3 sequences, with roughly 21% found just once. Input material: blood. All receptors come from a man between 70 and 80 years old in good health.

This clonotype was seen a handful of times. The V and J genes are TRBV6-2 or TRBV6-3 and TRBJ2-3; 11 bases are a match to TRBD2. V lost 7 bases to trimming and J lost 5 bases; unmatched junction nucleotides: 8. The CDR3 is 15 residues long. Germline CDR1 MNHEY, CDR2 SVGEGT. CDR3 protein: CASMELAGVGDTQYF. CDR3 bases: TGTGCCAGCATGGAACTAGCGGGAGTAGGAGATACGCAGTATTTT.

This clonotype was seen more than once but under ten times. The rearrangement joins TRBV9 to TRBJ1-5; unclear D gene. The CDR3 extends over 13 amino acids. Germline assignment: CDR1 SGDLS and CDR2 YYNGEE. V lost 2 bases and J lost 3, with 6 bases in between. The CDR3 sequence is CASSVAPNQPQHF. DNA for the CDR3: TGTGCCAGCAGCGTGGCACCCAATCAGCCCCAGCATTTT.

In this sample, this clonotype turned up a few times. V and J are TRBV27 and TRBJ2-5; the match to TRBD2 covers 14 bases. The ends lost 6 bases at V and 2 bases at J; junction bases unmatched: 17. Germline loops: CDR1 MNHEY, CDR2 SMNVEV (reference sequence). The CDR3 runs to 20 residues. CDR3 sequence reads: CASREVPPGLAGETQETQYF. CDR3 coding DNA: TGTGCCAGCAGAGAGGTACCCCCGGGACTAGCGGGAGAAACTCAAGAGACCCAGTACTTC.

This clonotype has only a few counts. This sequence joins TRBV11-2 and TRBJ1-2, with D possibly TRBD1 on 5 matching bases. This CDR3 comprises 13 residues. V gave up 2 bases and J gave up 6 bases, with 10 bases separating them. Germline CDR1 and CDR2: SGHAT and FQNNGV. This CDR3 reads CASSLYGADGYTF. The CDR3 DNA reads as TGTGCCAGCAGCTTATATGGGGCCGATGGCTACACCTTC.

The chain is built from TRBV20-1 and TRBJ2-7; TRBD2 agrees at 13 bases. The CDR3 has 14 amino acids. The germline gives CDR1 DFQATT, CDR2 SNEGSKA (reference sequence). The trim removed 5 bases at V and 5 bases at J, leaving 6 bases unmatched. CDR3 nucleotides: TGCAGTGCTGTGACTAGCGGGAGGCCCCACGAGCAGTACTTC. Translating it yields CSAVTSGRPHEQYF.

The chain recombines TRBV5-1 with TRBJ2-7, with D unclear. Germline values: CDR1 SGHRS, CDR2 YFSETQ. Trimming removed 0 bases at V and 4 bases at J, with 8 bases between. This CDR3 has 13 residues. For the CDR3, the DNA is TGCGCCAGCAGCTTGGGACTTCAGTACGAGCAGTACTTC. Its translation is CASSLGLQYEQYF. Looking up the rest from reference TRBV5-1 and TRBJ2-7 gives the full variable domain: KAGVTQTPRYLIKTRGQQVTLSCSPISGHRSVSWYQQTPGQGLQFLFEYFSETQRNKGNFPGRFSGRQFSNSRSEMNVSTLELGDSALYLCASSLGLQYEQYFGPGTRLTVT.

This clonotype has only one observation. This chain links TRBV3-1 with TRBJ2-3; no firm D call. The CDR3 has 14 residues. Trimming removed 1 base at V and 5 bases at J, with 10 bases between. Germline V gene data show CDR1 as LGHDT and CDR2 as YNNKEL (reference sequence). CDR3 coding DNA: TGTGCCAGCAGCCAAGCGGTCGTGGGAGATACGCAGTATTTT. Its translation: CASSQAVVGDTQYF.

This clonotype was detected ten times or more. This chain links TRBV12-3 or TRBV12-4 with TRBJ2-5; D assignment may be TRBD1 or TRBD2 (5 bases each). Trimming cost V 2 bases and J 0 bases, with 7 bases left between them. This CDR3 comprises 14 residues. For the CDR3, the DNA is TGTGCCAGCAGTTTATGGGACGACCAAGAGACCCAGTACTTC. This gives the protein CASSLWDDQETQYF.

The V call is TRBV30, the J call TRBJ2-2; possibly TRBD2 for D (5 bases). Germline assignment: CDR1 GTSNPN and CDR2 SVGIG (reference sequence). Trimming took 3 bases from V and 5 from J, leaving 19 bases between them. The CDR3 totals 16 residues. CDR3 sequence reads: CAWRPLDGWRTGELFF. CDR3 coding DNA: TGTGCCTGGAGGCCGCTCGACGGATGGAGGACCGGGGAGCTGTTTTTT.

The chain uses TRBV5-1 and TRBJ2-5; 8 positions match TRBD2. The CDR3 is 14 amino acids. V shed 4 bases, J shed 7 bases, and the junction held 9 bases outside the gene matches. CDR1 and CDR2 from the germline V gene are SGHRS and YFSETQ. In DNA form, the CDR3 reads TGCGCCAGCAGCGACGACAGCGGGAGTGCGACCCAGTACTTC. Protein: CASSDDSGSATQYF.

The rearrangement uses TRBV21-1 and TRBJ2-1; the DNA was not compared with TRBD1, the D call given in the table. The J call could be wrong; TRBJ2-7 is a better fit for the DNA end. TRBV21-1 is tagged as a pseudogene. This CDR3 contains 18 residues. CDR3 sequence: CASSKAFKGGTGDCEQYF. The CDR3 DNA is TGTGCCAGCAGCAAAGCCTTCAAAGGCGGGACAGGGGACTGCGAGCAGTACTTC.

On this clonotype itself: A read error may produce the germline difference seen at one junction end. The chain joins TRBV7-8 to TRBJ2-7; 9 bases are a match to TRBD2. The germline V gene has CDR1 SGHVS and CDR2 FQNEAQ. The CDR3 length is 16 residues. CDR3 amino acids: CTSSLSRRGGNYEQYF. CDR3 nucleotide sequence: TGTACCAGCAGCTTATCCCGGCGGGGGGGAAACTACGAGCAGTACTTC.

A few counts support this clonotype. V usage is TRBV20-1 and J usage is TRBJ2-6; 11 nucleotides match TRBD1. Trimming removed 5 bases from V and 1 base from J; junction bases left unmatched: 7. CDR3 length: 17 amino acids. Looked up from germline, CDR1 is DFQATT and CDR2 is SNEGSKA (reference sequence). CDR3 protein: CSAGQGASVSGANVLTF. Written as DNA, the CDR3 is TGCAGTGCTGGACAGGGGGCGTCAGTTTCTGGGGCCAACGTCCTGACTTTC.

The chain links TRBV20-1 to TRBJ2-5; perhaps TRBD1 as D (5 bases). The DNA matches TRBJ2-7 better at its end, which makes the J call doubtful. In germline, CDR1 is DFQATT, CDR2 SNEGSKA (reference sequence). This CDR3 region has 13 residues. The CDR3 DNA reads TGCAGTGCTAGGACGCAGGGATACTACGAGCAGTACTTC. The encoded protein is CSARTQGYYEQYF.

This sequence joins TRBV5-1 and TRBJ1-5; 9 bases fit TRBD1. Trimming removed 3 bases from V and 0 bases from J; junction bases left unmatched: 1. CDR1 and CDR2 (germline): SGHRS, YFSETQ. The length of the CDR3 is 15 residues. The DNA for the CDR3 is TGCGCCAGCAGCTGGACAGGGGATAGCAATCAGCCCCAGCATTTT. It yields the protein CASSWTGDSNQPQHF.

In its sample, this clonotype was seen many times. The rearrangement links TRBV7-9 to TRBJ2-5, with D possibly TRBD1 on 6 matching bases. The J call could be wrong; TRBJ2-7 is a better fit for the DNA end. The CDR3 runs to 14 residues. CDR1 is SEHNR and CDR2 is FQNEAQ in the germline V gene (reference sequence). The DNA of the CDR3 is TGTGCCAGCAGCTTAAGGGGGATCAGCTACGAGCAGTACTTC. This codes for CASSLRGISYEQYF.

This clonotype was seen at least ten times. The chain recombines TRBV7-9 with TRBJ2-5; tentative D call: TRBD1 (6 bases). Gene TRBJ2-7 matches the end of the DNA better, so the J call may be wrong. Germline V gives CDR1 SEHNR, CDR2 FQNEAQ (reference sequence). This CDR3 has 15 amino acids. The CDR3 nucleotides are TGTGCCAGCAGCCCCGGGACATCACCTTCCTACGAGCAGTACTTC. This sequence encodes CASSPGTSPSYEQYF.

This clonotype was observed many times. The chain joins TRBV7-9 to TRBJ2-5; the D gene is possibly TRBD1 (6 bases). Per germline, CDR1 SEHNR and CDR2 FQNEAQ (reference sequence). There are 15 residues in the CDR3. The V end was cut by 1 base, the J end by 4 bases, with 13 bases between. The CDR3 protein is CASSLVRGGGETQYF. CDR3 DNA: TGTGCCAGCAGCTTAGTCAGGGGTGGAGGAGAGACCCAGTACTTC. Filled out from reference TRBV7-9 and TRBJ2-5, the complete variable domain reads DTGVSQNPRHKITKRGQNVTFRCDPISEHNRLYWYRQTLGQGPEFLTYFQNEAQLEKSRLLSDRFSAERPKGSFSTLEIQRTEQGDSAMYLCASSLVRGGGETQYFGPGTRLLVL.

The chain recombines TRBV30 with TRBJ2-7; TRBD2 agrees at 8 bases. The CDR3 spans 14 residues. The V gene end was trimmed by 2 bases and the J gene end by 3 bases; junction bases not matched to a gene: 6. Germline-derived CDR1 and CDR2 are GTSNPN and SVGIG (reference sequence). The CDR3 DNA is TGTGCCTGGAGTTCAACGGGGGGGGGCTACGAGCAGTACTTC. Translation gives CAWSSTGGGYEQYF.

This clonotype was picked up a small number of times. This rearrangement joins TRBV3-1 to TRBJ2-1; the D is unclear. The CDR3 has 19 amino acids. Per germline, CDR1 LGHDT and CDR2 YNNKEL (reference sequence). Trimming took 0 bases from V and 0 from J, leaving 18 bases between them. The CDR3 DNA reads as TGTGCCAGCAGCCAAGATCTCGATGGGCGGTTGAGCTCCTACAATGAGCAGTTCTTC. This encodes CASSQDLDGRLSSYNEQFF.